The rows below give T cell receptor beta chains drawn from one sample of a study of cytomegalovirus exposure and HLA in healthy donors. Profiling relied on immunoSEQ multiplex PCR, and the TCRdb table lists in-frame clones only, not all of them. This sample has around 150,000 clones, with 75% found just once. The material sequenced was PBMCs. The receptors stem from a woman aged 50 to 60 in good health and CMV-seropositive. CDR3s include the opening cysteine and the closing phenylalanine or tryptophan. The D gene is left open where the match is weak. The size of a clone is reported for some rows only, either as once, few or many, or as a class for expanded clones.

cdr3_nt: TGTGCCAGTAGTACCACAGGGAACAATCAGCCCCAGCATTTT
cdr3_aa: CASSTTGNNQPQHF
d_call: NA
j_call: TRBJ1-5
v_call: TRBV19
clone_size: NA

cdr3_nt: TGTGCCATCAGTGACGGCAGGGTGAGTGAAGCTTTCTTT
cdr3_aa: CAISDGRVSEAFF
d_call: NA
j_call: TRBJ1-1
v_call: TRBV10-3
clone_size: NA

cdr3_nt: TGTGCCAGCAGCTTCTGGGGCCGTCAAGACGAGCAGTACTTC
cdr3_aa: CASSFWGRQDEQYF
d_call: NA
j_call: TRBJ2-7
v_call: TRBV7-9
clone_size: NA

cdr3_nt: TGTGCCATCAGTGGGACGGGAGAGGTCGTCTATGGCTACACCTTC
cdr3_aa: CAISGTGEVVYGYTF
d_call: NA
j_call: TRBJ1-2
v_call: TRBV10-3
clone_size: once

cdr3_nt: TGTGCCAGCAGAAGGATTGAGGGAAACACTGAAGCTTTCTTT
cdr3_aa: CASRRIEGNTEAFF
d_call: NA
j_call: TRBJ1-1
v_call: TRBV6-5
clone_size: NA

cdr3_nt: TGTGCCAGCAGCTTGGTGGGGGGTCACAATGAGCAGTTCTTC
cdr3_aa: CASSLVGGHNEQFF
d_call: NA
j_call: TRBJ2-1
v_call: TRBV5-6
clone_size: NA

cdr3_nt: TGTGCCAGCTCAAAGCTAGCGGGCACAGATACGCAGTATTTT
cdr3_aa: CASSKLAGTDTQYF
d_call: TRBD2
j_call: TRBJ2-3
v_call: TRBV18
clone_size: NA

cdr3_nt: TGCAGCGTTGGCTCGGGGTCGGACGAGCAGTACTTC
cdr3_aa: CSVGSGSDEQYF
d_call: NA
j_call: TRBJ2-7
v_call: TRBV29-1
clone_size: NA

cdr3_nt: TGTGCCTGGGGAGGGGTAGCTGAAGCTTTCTTT
cdr3_aa: CAWGGVAEAFF
d_call: NA
j_call: TRBJ1-1
v_call: TRBV30
clone_size: NA

cdr3_nt: TGTGCCAGCAGCTTAGGCGCAGGGCTGGCTGGAAACACCATATATTTT
cdr3_aa: CASSLGAGLAGNTIYF
d_call: NA
j_call: TRBJ1-3
v_call: TRBV7-6
clone_size: NA

cdr3_nt: TGCAGCGTTGACACTCCTGCAGGGCAAACTGGGGCTTTCTTT
cdr3_aa: CSVDTPAGQTGAFF
d_call: NA
j_call: TRBJ1-1
v_call: TRBV29-1
clone_size: NA

cdr3_nt: TGTGCCAGCAGGACGAACAGGGGTGACTATGGCTACACCTTC
cdr3_aa: CASRTNRGDYGYTF
d_call: TRBD1
j_call: TRBJ1-2
v_call: TRBV6-6
clone_size: once

cdr3_nt: TGTGCCAGCAGTTTGGGGTCGGGGTACGATCAGCCCCAGCATTTT
cdr3_aa: CASSLGSGYDQPQHF
d_call: NA
j_call: TRBJ1-5
v_call: TRBV27
clone_size: NA

cdr3_nt: TGTGCCACCAGCAGCGAAGGGGCGGACGAAGATACGCAGTATTTT
cdr3_aa: CATSSEGADEDTQYF
d_call: NA
j_call: TRBJ2-3
v_call: TRBV15
clone_size: NA

cdr3_nt: TGTGCCAGTAATCACAGGAACTCCTACGAGCAGTACTTC
cdr3_aa: CASNHRNSYEQYF
d_call: NA
j_call: TRBJ2-7
v_call: TRBV6-1
clone_size: NA

cdr3_nt: TGCGCCAGCAGCCCAGGACAGGGCCGCTCTGGAAACACCATATATTTT
cdr3_aa: CASSPGQGRSGNTIYF
d_call: TRBD1
j_call: TRBJ1-3
v_call: TRBV4-1
clone_size: NA

cdr3_nt: TGTGCTAGTGGTTCACAGGGCCACGGACGTGAGGCTGGCTACACCTTC
cdr3_aa: CASGSQGHGREAGYTF
d_call: NA
j_call: TRBJ1-2
v_call: TRBV12-5
clone_size: NA

cdr3_nt: TGTGCCAGTAGTCCTCATCTGGCTGCGAACACTGAAGCTTTCTTT
cdr3_aa: CASSPHLAANTEAFF
d_call: NA
j_call: TRBJ1-1
v_call: TRBV19
clone_size: NA

cdr3_nt: TGTGCCAGCGTGGCGGCCTTGGGCAATGAGCAGTTCTTC
cdr3_aa: CASVAALGNEQFF
d_call: NA
j_call: TRBJ2-1
v_call: TRBV7-9
clone_size: few

cdr3_nt: TGTGCCAGCAGCCAGTACTACGAGCAGTACTTC
cdr3_aa: CASSQYYEQYF
d_call: NA
j_call: TRBJ2-7
v_call: TRBV11-2
clone_size: NA

cdr3_nt: TGTGCCAGCAGCGAGGAAGGGGGAGCGGGAAACACCATATATTTT
cdr3_aa: CASSEEGGAGNTIYF
d_call: NA
j_call: TRBJ1-3
v_call: TRBV5-6
clone_size: few

cdr3_nt: TGTGCCAGCTCAGCACAGGGAGGGGATGAAAAACTGTTTTTT
cdr3_aa: CASSAQGGDEKLFF
d_call: NA
j_call: TRBJ1-4
v_call: TRBV18
clone_size: few

cdr3_nt: TGTGCCAGTAGGGATTCGGACAGGGGGGGACAGCCCCAGCATTTT
cdr3_aa: CASRDSDRGGQPQHF
d_call: TRBD1
j_call: TRBJ1-5
v_call: TRBV19
clone_size: NA

cdr3_nt: TGTGCCAGCAGCTTAAATCGGGGGAGGGATGAGCAGTTCTTC
cdr3_aa: CASSLNRGRDEQFF
d_call: TRBD2
j_call: TRBJ2-1
v_call: TRBV7-3
clone_size: few

cdr3_nt: TGTGCCAGCCGCCGGACAGTTAATGAAAAACTGTTTTTT
cdr3_aa: CASRRTVNEKLFF
d_call: NA
j_call: TRBJ1-4
v_call: TRBV27
clone_size: NA

cdr3_nt: TGTGCCAGTAGTAAGTTGGAAGGGGGCCTCACTGAAGCTTTCTTT
cdr3_aa: CASSKLEGGLTEAFF
d_call: TRBD1
j_call: TRBJ1-1
v_call: TRBV19
clone_size: NA

cdr3_nt: TGTGCCAGCAGCATTGGACAGAAGAGCACCGGGGAGCTGTTTTTT
cdr3_aa: CASSIGQKSTGELFF
d_call: NA
j_call: TRBJ2-2
v_call: TRBV5-4
clone_size: NA

cdr3_nt: TGTGCCAGCAGTGAATTTGAGGGGGGGCCCTTCGGAGGTGAGCAGTTCTTC
cdr3_aa: CASSEFEGGPFGGEQFF
d_call: NA
j_call: TRBJ2-1
v_call: TRBV6-1
clone_size: NA

cdr3_nt: TGTGCCAGCGCGGACTCCACACAAATTAATGAAAAACTGTTTTTT
cdr3_aa: CASADSTQINEKLFF
d_call: NA
j_call: TRBJ1-4
v_call: TRBV2
clone_size: once

cdr3_nt: TGTGCCAGCCAAAAGGGGGCGCGATGGACCGGGGAGCTGTTTTTT
cdr3_aa: CASQKGARWTGELFF
d_call: TRBD1
j_call: TRBJ2-2
v_call: TRBV19
clone_size: NA

cdr3_nt: TGTGCCAGCAGACCAAGCGGGGCGAGGTACGAGCAGTACTTC
cdr3_aa: CASRPSGARYEQYF
d_call: TRBD2
j_call: TRBJ2-7
v_call: TRBV6-6
clone_size: once

cdr3_nt: TGTGCCAGCAAAGGACAGGCTGGCTATGGCTACACCTTC
cdr3_aa: CASKGQAGYGYTF
d_call: TRBD1
j_call: TRBJ1-2
v_call: TRBV2
clone_size: NA

cdr3_nt: TGCGCCAGCAGCCAACCCGGGGGTAGCAACACCATATATTTT
cdr3_aa: CASSQPGGSNTIYF
d_call: NA
j_call: TRBJ1-3
v_call: TRBV4-1
clone_size: NA

cdr3_nt: TGTGCCACGAAACGGGACTCTGGGGCCAACGTCCTGACTTTC
cdr3_aa: CATKRDSGANVLTF
d_call: NA
j_call: TRBJ2-6
v_call: TRBV6-1
clone_size: once

cdr3_nt: TGTGCCAGCAGCTTTTCCGGCAATGAGCAGTTCTTC
cdr3_aa: CASSFSGNEQFF
d_call: NA
j_call: TRBJ2-1
v_call: TRBV7-9
clone_size: few

cdr3_nt: TGTGCCAGCAGTCGACAGGGTTTAGGGGCCAACGTCCTGACTTTC
cdr3_aa: CASSRQGLGANVLTF
d_call: TRBD1
j_call: TRBJ2-6
v_call: TRBV6-1
clone_size: NA

cdr3_nt: TGCGCCAGCAGCTTGGGGGGCGACGATGGCTACACCTTC
cdr3_aa: CASSLGGDDGYTF
d_call: NA
j_call: TRBJ1-2
v_call: TRBV5-1
clone_size: NA

cdr3_nt: TGCGCCAGCAGTTTCGGGAGGGACGAGCAGTACTTC
cdr3_aa: CASSFGRDEQYF
d_call: TRBD2
j_call: TRBJ2-7
v_call: TRBV10-2
clone_size: NA

cdr3_nt: TGTGCCAGCCGAAGACAGGGGGCCGACTATGGCTACACCTTC
cdr3_aa: CASRRQGADYGYTF
d_call: TRBD1
j_call: TRBJ1-2
v_call: TRBV6-6
clone_size: NA

cdr3_nt: TGCGCCAGCAGTGGGGGGGGGAGATTACTGTTTTTT
cdr3_aa: CASSGGGRLLFF
d_call: NA
j_call: TRBJ1-4
v_call: TRBV10-2
clone_size: NA

cdr3_nt: TGTGCCAGTAGTACCCTTCCAGCGGGAAACATTCAGTACTTC
cdr3_aa: CASSTLPAGNIQYF
d_call: NA
j_call: TRBJ2-4
v_call: TRBV19
clone_size: NA

cdr3_nt: TGTGCCAGCAGCTTGGATACAGGGGATGTGACAGATACGCAGTATTTT
cdr3_aa: CASSLDTGDVTDTQYF
d_call: TRBD1
j_call: TRBJ2-3
v_call: TRBV5-6
clone_size: NA

cdr3_nt: TGCGCCAGCACCGTACTTGGAGGGTCTGGCGGGCGAAGCACAGATACGCAGTATTTT
cdr3_aa: CASTVLGGSGGRSTDTQYF
d_call: NA
j_call: TRBJ2-3
v_call: TRBV5-1
clone_size: few

cdr3_nt: TGTGCCAGCTCACCAGGGTCCCGGGACTATGGCTACACCTTC
cdr3_aa: CASSPGSRDYGYTF
d_call: NA
j_call: TRBJ1-2
v_call: TRBV18
clone_size: NA

cdr3_nt: TGTGCCAGCAGTGCGAAAGGGGTCGGTTCACCCCTCCACTTT
cdr3_aa: CASSAKGVGSPLHF
d_call: NA
j_call: TRBJ1-6
v_call: TRBV2
clone_size: NA

cdr3_nt: TGTGCCAGTAGCCCTCAGGTAGCTAGCGGGGGGCGGAATGAGCAGTTCTTC
cdr3_aa: CASSPQVASGGRNEQFF
d_call: TRBD2
j_call: TRBJ2-1
v_call: TRBV19
clone_size: few

cdr3_nt: TGTGCCAGCAGTGATCAGGGTTCCTATGGCTACACCTTC
cdr3_aa: CASSDQGSYGYTF
d_call: NA
j_call: TRBJ1-2
v_call: TRBV2
clone_size: NA

cdr3_nt: TGCGCCAGCAGCTTGGGGGCAGGGCGTCTTACTAGCACAGATACGCAGTATTTT
cdr3_aa: CASSLGAGRLTSTDTQYF
d_call: NA
j_call: TRBJ2-3
v_call: TRBV5-1
clone_size: NA

cdr3_nt: TGTGCCAGTACCCCCAGGGGCGCCTATAATTCACCCCTCCACTTT
cdr3_aa: CASTPRGAYNSPLHF
d_call: NA
j_call: TRBJ1-6
v_call: TRBV19
clone_size: NA

cdr3_nt: TGTGCCAGCAGTCAAGGACAGGACTATTCACCCCTCCACTTT
cdr3_aa: CASSQGQDYSPLHF
d_call: TRBD1
j_call: TRBJ1-6
v_call: TRBV5-4
clone_size: few

cdr3_nt: TGTGCCAGCAGCATCCGGGACAGGACGCACGAGCAGTACTTC
cdr3_aa: CASSIRDRTHEQYF
d_call: TRBD1
j_call: TRBJ2-7
v_call: TRBV13
clone_size: NA

cdr3_nt: TGTGCCAGCAGAGTCCAAGGGACAGGGGGTTCACCCCTCCACTTT
cdr3_aa: CASRVQGTGGSPLHF
d_call: TRBD1
j_call: TRBJ1-6
v_call: TRBV2
clone_size: once

cdr3_nt: TGTGCCAGCAGTTTGGACGGAGGGAACAATGAGCAGTTCTTC
cdr3_aa: CASSLDGGNNEQFF
d_call: NA
j_call: TRBJ2-1
v_call: TRBV11-3
clone_size: NA

cdr3_nt: TGTGCCAGCAGTTTAGGGCAGTACAATTCACCCCTCCACTTT
cdr3_aa: CASSLGQYNSPLHF
d_call: NA
j_call: TRBJ1-6
v_call: TRBV27
clone_size: NA

cdr3_nt: TGCGCCAGCAGCCAAGAAGCGGGGTATCAGCCCCAGCATTTT
cdr3_aa: CASSQEAGYQPQHF
d_call: NA
j_call: TRBJ1-5
v_call: TRBV4-1
clone_size: NA

cdr3_nt: TGTGCCAGCAGTGACAGGGTAGGGAATTCACCCCTCCACTTT
cdr3_aa: CASSDRVGNSPLHF
d_call: NA
j_call: TRBJ1-6
v_call: TRBV2
clone_size: NA

cdr3_nt: TGTGCCAGCAGCCGCGACTTCACTGGAAACACCATATATTTT
cdr3_aa: CASSRDFTGNTIYF
d_call: NA
j_call: TRBJ1-3
v_call: TRBV6-5
clone_size: NA

cdr3_nt: TGTGCCAGCAGCTTGCTATTATACGAGCAGTACTTC
cdr3_aa: CASSLLLYEQYF
d_call: NA
j_call: TRBJ2-7
v_call: TRBV5-6
clone_size: once

cdr3_nt: TGTGCCAGCAGTTACGACCGGGACAGGGGCAATGAGCAGTTCTTC
cdr3_aa: CASSYDRDRGNEQFF
d_call: TRBD1
j_call: TRBJ2-1
v_call: TRBV6-5
clone_size: once

cdr3_nt: TGCGCCAGCAGCTTTGACAGAGAGCCCCAGTACTTC
cdr3_aa: CASSFDREPQYF
d_call: NA
j_call: TRBJ2-5
v_call: TRBV5-1
clone_size: few